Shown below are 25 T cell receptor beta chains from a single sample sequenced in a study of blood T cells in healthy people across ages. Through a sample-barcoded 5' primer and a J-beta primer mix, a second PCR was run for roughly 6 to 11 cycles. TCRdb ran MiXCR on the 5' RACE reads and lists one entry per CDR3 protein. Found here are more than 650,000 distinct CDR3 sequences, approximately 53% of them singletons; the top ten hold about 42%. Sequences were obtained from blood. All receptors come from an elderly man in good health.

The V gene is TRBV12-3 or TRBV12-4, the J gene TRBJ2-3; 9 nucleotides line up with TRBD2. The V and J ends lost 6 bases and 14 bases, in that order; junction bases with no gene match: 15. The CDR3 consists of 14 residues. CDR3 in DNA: TGTGCCAGCAGCATAGCGGGAGAGCACAGATACGCGTATTTT. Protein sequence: CASSIAGEHRYAYF.

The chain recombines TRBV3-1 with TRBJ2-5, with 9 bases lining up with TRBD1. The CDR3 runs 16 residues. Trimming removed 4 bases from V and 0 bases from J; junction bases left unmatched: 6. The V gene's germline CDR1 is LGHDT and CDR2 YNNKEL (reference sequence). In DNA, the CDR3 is TGTGCCAGCAGCCTTACAGGGGGCGCGGACCAAGAGACCCAGTACTTC. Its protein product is CASSLTGGADQETQYF.

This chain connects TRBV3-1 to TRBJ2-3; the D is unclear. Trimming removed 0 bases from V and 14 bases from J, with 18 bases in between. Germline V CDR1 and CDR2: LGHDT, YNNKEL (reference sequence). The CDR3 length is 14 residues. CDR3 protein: CASSQDLVSRYAYF. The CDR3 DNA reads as TGTGCCAGCAGCCAAGATCTGGTCAGCAGGTACGCGTATTTT.

CDR3 residues: CASSRAGGENTEAFF. The CDR3 nucleotides are TGCGCCAGCAGTAGAGCGGGTGGGGAGAACACTGAAGCTTTCTTT. The rearrangement uses TRBV5-1 and TRBJ1-1; D gene uncertain. The germline V gene encodes CDR1 SGHRS and CDR2 YFSETQ. V was pared by 5 bases and J by 1 base, with 15 bases between. CDR3 size: 15 residues.

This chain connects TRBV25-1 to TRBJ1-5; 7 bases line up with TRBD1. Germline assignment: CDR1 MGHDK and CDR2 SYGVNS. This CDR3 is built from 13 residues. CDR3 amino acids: CASRRRGNQPQHF. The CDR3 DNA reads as TGTGCATCGCGACGCAGGGGGAATCAGCCCCAGCATTTT.

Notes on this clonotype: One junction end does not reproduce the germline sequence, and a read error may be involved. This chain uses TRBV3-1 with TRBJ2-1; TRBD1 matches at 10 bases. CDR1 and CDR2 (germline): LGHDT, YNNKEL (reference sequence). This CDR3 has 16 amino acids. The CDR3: CACSRSTGGSYNEQFF. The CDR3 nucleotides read TGTGCCTGCAGCCGATCGACAGGGGGCTCCTACAATGAACAGTTCTTC.

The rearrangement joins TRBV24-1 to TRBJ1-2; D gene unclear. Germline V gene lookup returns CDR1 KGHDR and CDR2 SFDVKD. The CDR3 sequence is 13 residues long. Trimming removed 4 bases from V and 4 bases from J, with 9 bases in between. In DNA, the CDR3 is TGTGCCACCAGTGAACGACTGGGCTATGGCTACACCTTC. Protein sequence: CATSERLGYGYTF.

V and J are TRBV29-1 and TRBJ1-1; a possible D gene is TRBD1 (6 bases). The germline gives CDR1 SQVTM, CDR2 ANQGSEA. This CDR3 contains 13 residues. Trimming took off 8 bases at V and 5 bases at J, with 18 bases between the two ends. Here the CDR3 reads CSSKGVLTTEAFF. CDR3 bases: TGCAGCTCCAAGGGGGTATTGACAACTGAAGCTTTCTTT.

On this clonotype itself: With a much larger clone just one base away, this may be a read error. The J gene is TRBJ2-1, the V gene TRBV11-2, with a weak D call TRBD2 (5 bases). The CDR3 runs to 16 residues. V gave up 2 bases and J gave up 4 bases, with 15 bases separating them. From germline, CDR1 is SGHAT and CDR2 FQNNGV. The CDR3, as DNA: TGTGCCAGCAGCTTACGTACGGGAATAGGTTACAATGAGCAGTTCTTC. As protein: CASSLRTGIGYNEQFF.

The CDR3 nucleotides are TGTGCCAGCAGTCTTTTAGGGGCCGGCAATCAGCCCCAGCATTTT. Residues: CASSLLGAGNQPQHF. The rearrangement uses TRBV2 and TRBJ1-5; tentative D call: TRBD1 (5 bases). The germline V gene encodes CDR1 SNHLY and CDR2 FYNNEI. CDR3 size: 15 residues. Trimming left V 5 bases short and J 2 bases short, with 13 bases between.

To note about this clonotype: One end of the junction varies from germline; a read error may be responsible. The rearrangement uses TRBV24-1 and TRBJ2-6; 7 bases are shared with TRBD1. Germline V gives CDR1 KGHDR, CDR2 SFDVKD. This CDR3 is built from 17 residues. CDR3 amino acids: CTTSGQDPSSGANVLTF. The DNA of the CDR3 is TGTACCACCAGTGGACAGGACCCTAGCTCTGGGGCCAACGTCCTGACTTTC.

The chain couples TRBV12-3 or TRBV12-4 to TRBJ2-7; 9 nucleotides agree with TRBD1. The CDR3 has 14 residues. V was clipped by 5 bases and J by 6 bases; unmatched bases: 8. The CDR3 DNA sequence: TGTGCCAGCAGTCCCTCCGGACAGGGGATCGAGCAGTACTTC. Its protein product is CASSPSGQGIEQYF.

The CDR3 coding sequence is TGTGCCAGCAGTTTTGGGACGGTCCACAGATACGCGTATTTT. Its protein product is CASSFGTVHRYAYF. V is TRBV12-3 or TRBV12-4 and J is TRBJ2-3; D possibly uses TRBD1 or TRBD2 (5 bases each). The CDR3 extends over 14 amino acids. The V gene lost 3 bases and the J gene lost 14 bases, with 21 bases spanning the gap.

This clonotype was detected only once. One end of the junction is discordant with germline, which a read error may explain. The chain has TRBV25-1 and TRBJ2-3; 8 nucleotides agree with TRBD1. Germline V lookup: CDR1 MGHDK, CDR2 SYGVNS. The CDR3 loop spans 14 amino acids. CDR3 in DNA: TGTGCCAGCAGTAGACAGGGGAGCACAGATGCGCAGTATTTT. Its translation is CASSRQGSTDAQYF.

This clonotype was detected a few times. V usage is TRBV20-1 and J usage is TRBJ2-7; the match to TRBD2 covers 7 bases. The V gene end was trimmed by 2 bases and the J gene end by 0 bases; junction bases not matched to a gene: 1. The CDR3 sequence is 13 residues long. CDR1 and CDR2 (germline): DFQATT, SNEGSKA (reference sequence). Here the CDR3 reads CSARLAVSYEQYF. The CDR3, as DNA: TGCAGTGCTAGACTAGCGGTCTCCTACGAGCAGTACTTC.

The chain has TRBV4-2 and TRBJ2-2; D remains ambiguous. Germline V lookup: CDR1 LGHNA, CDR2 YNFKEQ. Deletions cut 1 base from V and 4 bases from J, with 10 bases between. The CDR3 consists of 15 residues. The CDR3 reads CASSQGLESTGELFF. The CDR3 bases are TGTGCCAGCAGCCAAGGCCTGGAGAGCACCGGGGAGCTGTTTTTT.

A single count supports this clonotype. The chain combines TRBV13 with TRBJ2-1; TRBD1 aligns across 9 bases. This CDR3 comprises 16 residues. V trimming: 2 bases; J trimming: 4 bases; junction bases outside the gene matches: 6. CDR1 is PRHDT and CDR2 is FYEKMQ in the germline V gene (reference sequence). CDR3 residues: CASSLWTGEIYNEQFF. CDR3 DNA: TGTGCCAGCAGCTTATGGACAGGGGAAATATACAATGAGCAGTTCTTC.

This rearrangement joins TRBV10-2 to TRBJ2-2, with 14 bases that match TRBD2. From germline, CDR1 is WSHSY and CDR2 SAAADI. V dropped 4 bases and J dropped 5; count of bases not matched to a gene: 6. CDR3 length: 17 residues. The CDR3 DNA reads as TGCGCCAGCAGTGGGACTAGCGGGAGGTCTCGTACCGGGGAGCTGTTTTTT. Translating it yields CASSGTSGRSRTGELFF.

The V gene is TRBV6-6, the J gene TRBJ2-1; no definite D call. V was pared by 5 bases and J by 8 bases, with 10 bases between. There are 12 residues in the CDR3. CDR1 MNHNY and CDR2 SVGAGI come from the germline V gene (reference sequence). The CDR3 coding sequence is TGTGCCAGCAGTCCGACTTTAGATGAGCAGTTCTTC. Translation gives CASSPTLDEQFF.

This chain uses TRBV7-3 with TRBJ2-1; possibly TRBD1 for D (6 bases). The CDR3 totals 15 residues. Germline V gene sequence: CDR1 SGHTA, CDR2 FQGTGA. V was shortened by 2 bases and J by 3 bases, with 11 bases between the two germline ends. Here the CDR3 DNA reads TGTGCCAGCAGCTTAGAGGGGGTGATCTACAATGAGCAGTTCTTC. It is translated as CASSLEGVIYNEQFF. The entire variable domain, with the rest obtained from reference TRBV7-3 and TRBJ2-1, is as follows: GAGVSQTPSNKVTEKGKYVELRCDPISGHTALYWYRQSLGQGPEFLIYFQGTGAADDSGLPNDRFFAVRPEGSVSTLKIQRTERGDSAVYLCASSLEGVIYNEQFFGPGTRLTVL.

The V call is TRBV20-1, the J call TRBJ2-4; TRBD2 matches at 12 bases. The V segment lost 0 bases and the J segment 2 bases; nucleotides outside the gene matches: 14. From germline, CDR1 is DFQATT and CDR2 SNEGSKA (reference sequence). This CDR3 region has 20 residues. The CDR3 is CSARELRTSGNRRPKNIQYF. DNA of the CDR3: TGCAGTGCTAGAGAACTCCGGACTAGCGGGAATAGGAGGCCCAAAAACATTCAGTACTTC.

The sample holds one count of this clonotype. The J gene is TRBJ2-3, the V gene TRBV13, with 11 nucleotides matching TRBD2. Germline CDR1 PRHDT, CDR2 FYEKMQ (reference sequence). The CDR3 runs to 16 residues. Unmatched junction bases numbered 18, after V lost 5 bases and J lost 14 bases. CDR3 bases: TGTGCCAGCAGCCCCCGACTAGCGGGGCAGCACAGATACGCGTATTTT. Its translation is CASSPRLAGQHRYAYF.

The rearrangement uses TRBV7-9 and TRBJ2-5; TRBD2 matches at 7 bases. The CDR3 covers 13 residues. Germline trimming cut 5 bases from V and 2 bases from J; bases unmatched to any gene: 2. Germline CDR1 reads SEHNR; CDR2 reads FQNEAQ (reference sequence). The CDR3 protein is CASSGTNQETQYF. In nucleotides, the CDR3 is TGTGCCAGCAGCGGGACTAATCAAGAGACCCAGTACTTC.

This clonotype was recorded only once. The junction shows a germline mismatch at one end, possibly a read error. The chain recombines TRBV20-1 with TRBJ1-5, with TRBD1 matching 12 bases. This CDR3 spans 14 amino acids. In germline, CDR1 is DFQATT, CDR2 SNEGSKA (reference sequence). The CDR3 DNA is TGCAGTTCGGGACAGGGGGCTTCTAATCACCCCCAGCATTTT. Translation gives CSSGQGASNHPQHF.

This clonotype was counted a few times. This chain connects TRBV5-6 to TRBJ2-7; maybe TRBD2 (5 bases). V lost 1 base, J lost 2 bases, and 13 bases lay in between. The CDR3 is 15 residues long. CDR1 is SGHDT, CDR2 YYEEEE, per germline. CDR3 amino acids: CASSLSGLPPYEQYF. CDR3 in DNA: TGTGCCAGCAGCTTGAGCGGCCTGCCCCCCTACGAGCAGTACTTC.